A selection of T cell receptor beta chains follows, all from one sample in a study of CD8+CD57+ T cells in acquired aplastic anemia. TCRdb re-analysed the reads in MiXCR, keeping a single row per CDR3 protein. The sample holds 180,000 or so distinct CDR3 sequences; less than 65% are singletons and the top ten take about 44%. Input material: sorted CD4+, CD8+, or CD8+CD57+ T cells (not recorded which) from PBMCs. These receptors were obtained from a human donor with aplastic anemia. CDR3s include the opening cysteine and the closing phenylalanine or tryptophan. Fields, in order: D gene, J gene, clone size, V gene, CDR3 DNA, CDR3 protein. The D gene is left open where the match is weak. Clone size, where shown, is once, few, many, or a class for clones that have expanded.

>-|TRBJ1-5|-|TRBV5-4
TGTGCCAGCAGCTTGGCGGCAAAGGAGAATCAGCCCCAGCATTTT
CASSLAAKENQPQHF
>TRBD2|TRBJ2-1|once|TRBV20-1
TGCAGTGCCCTAGCGGGAGGGAATGAGCAGTTCTTC
CSALAGGNEQFF
>TRBD1|TRBJ2-7|many|TRBV6-1
TGTGCCAGCAATTTCAGGGGGATGGCTTACGAGCAGTACTTC
CASNFRGMAYEQYF
>TRBD1|TRBJ1-1|-|TRBV29-1
TGCAGCGCTAGACAGGGGACGGGGACTGAAGCTTTCTTT
CSARQGTGTEAFF
>-|TRBJ1-1|-|TRBV25-1
TGTGCCAGCAGCTTGGGTGCGTCTGAAGCTTTCTTT
CASSLGASEAFF
>TRBD2|TRBJ2-3|-|TRBV7-2
TGTGCCAGCCAGTACGGGGGGGCGATAGATACGCAGTATTTT
CASQYGGAIDTQYF
>TRBD2|TRBJ2-5|-|TRBV5-1
TGCGCCAGCAGCTCTACTAGCGGGGGTTTCCAAGAGACCCAGTACTTC
CASSSTSGGFQETQYF
>-|TRBJ2-3|-|TRBV7-2
TGTGCCAGCAGCTTAGCGCTCGAACGCACAGATACGCAGTATTTT
CASSLALERTDTQYF
>TRBD2|TRBJ2-5|-|TRBV29-1
TGCAGCGTTGAAAAAGCGGGAGGGCCCTATGAGACCCAGTACTTC
CSVEKAGGPYETQYF
>TRBD1|TRBJ1-4|many|TRBV7-2
TGTGCCAGCAGCGCCTACAGGGGGTACAGGACAACTAATGAAAAACTGTTTTTT
CASSAYRGYRTTNEKLFF
>-|TRBJ1-6|many|TRBV5-8
TGTGCCAGCAGCTTAAGGAATTCACCCCTCCACTTT
CASSLRNSPLHF
>-|TRBJ1-5|-|TRBV10-3
TGTGCCATCAGTGAAGGACAGAGTAATCAGCCCCAGCATTTT
CAISEGQSNQPQHF
>TRBD1|TRBJ2-1|-|TRBV2
TGTGCCAGTGGTGAAGGGACAGGAAGGCACAATGAGCAGTTCTTC
CASGEGTGRHNEQFF
>-|TRBJ2-5|few|TRBV11-3
TGTGCCAGCAGCGTACTAGACGGGGAGACCCAGTACTTC
CASSVLDGETQYF
>-|TRBJ1-1|-|TRBV6-1
TGTGCCAGCAGTGAGCTCGGCACTGAAGCTTTCTTT
CASSELGTEAFF
>-|TRBJ2-7|-|TRBV7-7
TGTGCTAGCAGCTTAAGCTTAGGGGCCGAGCAGTACTTC
CASSLSLGAEQYF
>-|TRBJ2-7|many|TRBV2
TGTGCCAGCTTAGACTCCTACGAGCAGTACTTC
CASLDSYEQYF
>-|TRBJ1-5|many|TRBV5-6
TGTGCCAGCAGCTTGGGGGGGCGTCAGCCCCAGCATTTT
CASSLGGRQPQHF
>-|TRBJ2-5|-|TRBV7-9
TGTGCCAGCAGCTTAGCGTGGGACAACCAAGAGACCCAGTACTTC
CASSLAWDNQETQYF
>TRBD1|TRBJ1-4|-|TRBV12-3/TRBV12-4
TGTGCCAGCGGCGGACAGGCGGCTGAAAAACTGTTTTTT
CASGGQAAEKLFF
>-|TRBJ2-5|-|TRBV6-2/TRBV6-3
TGTGCCAGCAGTTACGGCTCGACGGGCCCTCGGAGGGAGACCCAGTACTTC
CASSYGSTGPRRETQYF
>-|TRBJ2-7|once|TRBV5-6
TGTGCCAGCAGCTTGGAGCCTAGCCAACAGGGCGAGCAGTACTTC
CASSLEPSQQGEQYF
>-|TRBJ2-2|-|TRBV7-9
TGTGCCAGCAGCTTCTGGGGCCTCCGGGGGTTCACCGGGGAGCTGTTTTTT
CASSFWGLRGFTGELFF